The 31 T cell receptor beta chains in this list originate from one sample, sequenced in a study of molecular identifiers for immune sequencing clone quantification. TCRdb reprocessed the PCR reads via MiXCR and lists one record per CDR3 protein. Altogether roughly 320,000 distinct CDR3 sequences are present, under 25% being singletons, with the ten largest covering about 0.74%. The sequenced sample was naive CD8+ T cells from blood, with Jurkat cell RNA spiked in. Subset specified: FACS-sorted CD8+CD4-CCR7+CD45RA+ naive T cells. The source of these receptors is a human donor in good health. Some libraries in this study had Jurkat cell RNA spiked in.

The chain recombines TRBV15 with TRBJ1-1; D is uncertain. Trimming took off 1 base at V and 5 bases at J, with 8 bases between the two ends. Germline V gene lookup returns CDR1 LNHNV and CDR2 YYDKDF (reference sequence). This CDR3 is built from 13 residues. The CDR3 sequence: CATSRASGTEAFF. The CDR3 region has the DNA TGTGCCACCAGCAGAGCATCGGGGACTGAAGCTTTCTTT. The full variable domain, rest sourced from reference TRBV15 and TRBJ1-1, is DAMVIQNPRYQVTQFGKPVTLSCSQTLNHNVMYWYQQKSSQAPKLLFHYYDKDFNNEADTPDNFQSRRPNTSFCFLDIRSPGLGDTAMYLCATSRASGTEAFFGQGTRLTVV.

A word on this clonotype: A junction boundary mismatches the germline segment, possibly from a read error. The chain is built from TRBV19 and TRBJ2-3, with 8 bases matching TRBD2. Germline lookup yields CDR1 LNHDA and CDR2 SQIVND (reference sequence). The CDR3 is 14 residues long. CDR3 sequence reads: CASSGREDADMQYF. Here the CDR3 DNA reads TGTGCCAGTAGTGGGCGGGAGGACGCAGATATGCAGTATTTT.

This chain links TRBV9 with TRBJ2-3; the match to TRBD1 covers 9 bases. CDR1 is SGDLS and CDR2 is YYNGEE in the germline V gene. V gave up 3 bases and J gave up 6 bases; unmatched junction bases: 11. There are 16 residues in the CDR3. This CDR3 reads CASSALQGAAGDTQYF. CDR3 nucleotide sequence: TGTGCCAGCAGCGCTTTACAGGGGGCGGCGGGCGATACGCAGTATTTT.

The rearrangement uses TRBV27 and TRBJ2-7, with 9 bases fitting TRBD2. The germline V gene has CDR1 MNHEY and CDR2 SMNVEV (reference sequence). V was clipped by 5 bases and J by 4 bases; unmatched bases: 6. The CDR3 runs 14 residues. The CDR3 spells CASSEIAGVYEQYF. The DNA for the CDR3 is TGTGCCAGCAGTGAAATAGCGGGAGTATACGAGCAGTACTTC.

This clonotype was seen repeatedly, ten times or more. The rearrangement joins TRBV7-9 to TRBJ2-7; D is perhaps TRBD2 (6 bases). The CDR3 sequence is 14 residues long. Germline CDR1 reads SEHNR; CDR2 reads FQNEAQ (reference sequence). V was clipped by 4 bases and J by 2 bases, with 12 bases between them. CDR3 residues: CASSSHGGPYEQYF. The CDR3 DNA is TGTGCCAGCAGCTCCCACGGGGGACCCTACGAGCAGTACTTC.

The table lists this clonotype with a few counts. The chain has TRBV19 and TRBJ2-1; weak D call: TRBD2 (6 bases). The germline CDR1 and CDR2 sequences are LNHDA and SQIVND (reference sequence). The V end lost 7 bases, the J end lost 4 bases, and 20 bases lay between the germline ends. The CDR3 runs 16 residues. The CDR3 here is CASKPGGAGGYNEQFF. CDR3 in DNA: TGTGCCAGTAAGCCAGGAGGGGCAGGAGGGTACAATGAGCAGTTCTTC.

Many counts were recorded for this clonotype. V gene TRBV4-3 combines with J gene TRBJ1-4; TRBD1 agrees at 7 bases. Germline loops: CDR1 LGHNA, CDR2 YSLEER. Unmatched junction bases numbered 4, after V lost 0 bases and J lost 3 bases. This CDR3 is built from 16 residues. The CDR3 spells CASSQDWQGANEKLFF. The CDR3 DNA follows: TGCGCCAGCAGCCAAGACTGGCAGGGGGCTAATGAAAAACTGTTTTTT.

This clonotype appeared many times. The chain couples TRBV5-6 to TRBJ2-7, with a weak D call TRBD1 (6 bases). The V and J ends lost 1 base and 0 bases respectively, with 17 bases between them. Germline-derived CDR1 and CDR2 are SGHDT and YYEEEE. This CDR3 comprises 17 residues. CDR3 amino acids: CASSLFVRTDYSYEQYF. The CDR3 DNA reads as TGTGCCAGCAGCTTGTTCGTCAGGACAGACTACTCCTACGAGCAGTACTTC. Based on the CDR3 plus reference TRBV5-6 and TRBJ2-7, the full variable domain is DAGVTQSPTHLIKTRGQQVTLRCSPKSGHDTVSWYQQALGQGPQFIFQYYEEEERQRGNFPDRFSGHQFPNYSSELNVNALLLGDSALYLCASSLFVRTDYSYEQYFGPGTRLTVT.

This clonotype was found once. A much larger clone sits a single nucleotide away, making a read error possible. The chain employs TRBV20-1 and TRBJ1-2; tentatively, D is TRBD1 (6 bases). The CDR3 is 14 amino acids. Trimming pared 1 base from V and 4 bases from J, leaving 13 bases between. Germline lookup yields CDR1 DFQATT and CDR2 SNEGSKA (reference sequence). In nucleotides, the CDR3 is TGCAGTGCTAGAGCTCCGCGAGGGGGCTATGGCTACACCTTC. It specifies CSARAPRGGYGYTF.

This clonotype was recorded a few times. The chain combines TRBV28 with TRBJ2-7; D is uncertain. This CDR3 contains 15 residues. The V and J ends lost 3 bases and 4 bases respectively, with 16 bases between them. Germline V CDR1 and CDR2: MDHEN, SYDVKM. In DNA form, the CDR3 reads TGTGCCAGCAGTTTCGCTAATACCCCGGAGTACGAGCAGTACTTC. It yields the protein CASSFANTPEYEQYF.

To note about this clonotype: This may come from a read error, since a much larger clone is one base off. The rearrangement links TRBV12-3 or TRBV12-4 to TRBJ2-3; tentatively, D is TRBD1 (6 bases). V was pared by 10 bases and J by 7 bases, with 27 bases between. There are 16 residues in the CDR3. The DNA of the CDR3 is TGTGCCATCAGGCATACCGGGACACCCTACACCCATACGCAGTATTTT. Protein: CAIRHTGTPYTHTQYF.

Concerning this clonotype: Just one base apart from a much larger clone, this may be a read error. The J gene is TRBJ2-3, the V gene TRBV7-8, with 9 bases matching TRBD2. Germline CDR1 SGHVS, CDR2 FQNEAQ. The CDR3 has 15 residues. The CDR3 region has the DNA TGTGCCTGCAGCTCGCTAGCGGGGAGCACAGATACGCAGTATTTT. This gives the protein CACSSLAGSTDTQYF.

This clonotype has a single count. With a much larger clone just one base away, this may be a read error. This chain joins TRBV29-1 and TRBJ2-7; 9 positions agree with TRBD1. Germline loops: CDR1 SQVTM, CDR2 ANQGSEA. CDR3 length: 14 residues. The CDR3 coding sequence is TGCAGCGTTGAAGCCGGGACAGGGATTTACGCGCAGTACTTC. It specifies CSVEAGTGIYAQYF.

This chain links TRBV7-9 with TRBJ2-7, with a tentative D call TRBD2 (5 bases). CDR1 is SEHNR, CDR2 FQNEAQ, per germline (reference sequence). CDR3 length: 14 amino acids. Trimming removed 5 bases from V and 0 bases from J, with 11 bases in between. The chain's CDR3 is CASSVSGISYEQYF. Here the CDR3 DNA reads TGTGCCAGCAGCGTCTCCGGGATCTCCTACGAGCAGTACTTC.

Only a few counts were recorded for this clonotype. The genes are TRBV29-1 and TRBJ2-1; 10 nucleotides match TRBD2. Trimming took 7 bases from V and 14 from J; bases not matched to a gene: 11. The CDR3 sequence is 12 residues long. Germline V gene data show CDR1 as SQVTM and CDR2 as ANQGSEA. CDR3 DNA sequence: TGCAGCGCGGGGACTAGCGCGCCTCAGGAGTTCTTC. Translating it yields CSAGTSAPQEFF.

This clonotype was seen only a few times. The CDR3 nucleotides are TGTGCCAGCAGTTTTGCGGGGGGCCTCTCCTACGAGCAGTACTTC. Amino acid sequence: CASSFAGGLSYEQYF. The gene calls are TRBV6-2 or TRBV6-3 and TRBJ2-7; 8 bases match TRBD2. The V segment lost 4 bases and the J segment 0 bases; nucleotides outside the gene matches: 5. In germline, CDR1 is MNHEY, CDR2 SVGEGT. CDR3 length: 15 amino acids.

Only a few counts were recorded for this clonotype. The rearrangement uses TRBV20-1 and TRBJ1-5, with D uncertain. In germline, CDR1 is DFQATT, CDR2 SNEGSKA (reference sequence). CDR3 size: 15 residues. Trimming left V 2 bases short and J 2 bases short, with 13 bases between. CDR3 bases: TGCAGTGCTAGAAGCAGTTTCTTAGGCAATCAGCCCCAGCATTTT. It is translated as CSARSSFLGNQPQHF.

This clonotype was seen repeatedly, ten times or more. The genes are TRBV24-1 and TRBJ2-3, with 7 bases lining up with TRBD2. Germline CDR1 reads KGHDR; CDR2 reads SFDVKD. The CDR3 contains 13 residues. V shed 8 bases and J 6 bases; nucleotides not matched to a gene: 7. CDR3 nucleotide sequence: TGTGCCACCAATGGCGGGAGTATCGATACGCAGTATTTT. Translated: CATNGGSIDTQYF.

Note on this clonotype: The missing conserved phenylalanine or tryptophan at the end of this CDR3 makes a read error likely. CDR3 in amino acids: CASRVTSGAYEQYL. CDR3 bases: TGTGCCAGCAGAGTAACTAGCGGGGCCTACGAGCAGTACCTC. The chain recombines TRBV27 with TRBJ2-7, with TRBD2 matching over 10 bases. This CDR3 is 14 amino acids long. Germline V gene lookup returns CDR1 MNHEY and CDR2 SMNVEV (reference sequence). Trimming cost V 6 bases and J 2 bases; bases outside gene matches: 4.

This clonotype has ten or more counts. The rearrangement joins TRBV7-2 to TRBJ2-3; 11 nucleotides match TRBD2. Germline CDR1 and CDR2: SGHTA and FQGNSA. The trim removed 2 bases at V and 4 bases at J, leaving 8 bases unmatched. CDR3 length: 17 residues. The CDR3 sequence is CASSLSPSGGWADTQYF. The CDR3 coding sequence is TGTGCCAGCAGCTTATCTCCTAGCGGGGGGTGGGCAGATACGCAGTATTTT.

Comments on this clonotype: The junction departs from the called germline gene at one end, perhaps through a read error. Written as DNA, the CDR3 is TGCAGTACTAGAGAGGCCGGGGCGCCTGGCACAGATACGCAGTATTTT. Translating it yields CSTREAGAPGTDTQYF. This sequence joins TRBV20-1 and TRBJ2-3; D could derive from TRBD1 or TRBD2 (5 bases each). The CDR3 length is 16 residues. Germline V CDR1 and CDR2: DFQATT, SNEGSKA (reference sequence).

This clonotype was seen ten or more times. This chain joins TRBV12-3 or TRBV12-4 and TRBJ2-5, with D unresolved. The CDR3 loop spans 13 amino acids. V dropped 8 bases and J dropped 4 bases, with 14 bases sitting between them. DNA for the CDR3: TGTGCCAGCGTCATCGTCTTTGGAGAGACCCAGTACTTC. This gives the protein CASVIVFGETQYF.

A note on this clonotype: A read error may be the cause here, since a much bigger clone is one base away. No conserved phenylalanine or tryptophan is present at the end of the CDR3, so a read error is the likely explanation. The chain is built from TRBV28 and TRBJ2-5, with TRBD2 matching over 8 bases. Germline V gene sequence: CDR1 MDHEN, CDR2 SYDVKM. J lost 2 bases, V lost 4 bases, and 6 bases had no gene match. This CDR3 has 15 residues. The CDR3 nucleotides read TGTGCCAGCAGTTCCATACTAGCGGATCAAGAGACCCAGTACTCC. Amino acids: CASSSILADQETQYS.

In its sample, this clonotype was seen many times. The chain combines TRBV6-2 or TRBV6-3 with TRBJ2-5; D not certain. V was shortened by 2 bases and J by 2 bases, with 12 bases between the two germline ends. Germline V lookup: CDR1 MNHEY, CDR2 SVGEGT. The CDR3 sequence is 15 residues long. The CDR3 nucleotides read TGTGCCAGCAGTTACGGATATGGGATTCAAGAGACCCAGTACTTC. This codes for CASSYGYGIQETQYF.

The V gene is TRBV7-9, the J gene TRBJ2-1; D unresolved. Trimming cost V 8 bases and J 6 bases, with 20 bases left between them. CDR1 is SEHNR, CDR2 FQNEAQ, per germline (reference sequence). The CDR3 is made up of 15 amino acids. CDR3 bases: TGTGCCAGCTCGCCCAGGACCGAGGTCGGCAATGAGCAGTTCTTC. Its protein is CASSPRTEVGNEQFF.

The chain couples TRBV28 to TRBJ1-1; unclear D gene. Trimming removed 10 bases at V and 3 bases at J, with 15 bases between. Germline CDR1 reads MDHEN; CDR2 reads SYDVKM. CDR3 size: 13 residues. This CDR3 reads CATGWEVYTEAFF. The CDR3 bases are TGTGCCACCGGATGGGAGGTTTACACTGAAGCTTTCTTT.

This clonotype appeared many times. The J gene is TRBJ2-5, the V gene TRBV7-9; unclear D gene. V was shortened by 6 bases and J by 2 bases, with 7 bases between the two germline ends. Germline CDR1 and CDR2: SEHNR and FQNEAQ (reference sequence). This CDR3 comprises 12 residues. Here the CDR3 DNA reads TGTGCCAGCAGACAGCCGCAAGAGACCCAGTACTTC. This gives the protein CASRQPQETQYF.

The chain employs TRBV11-2 and TRBJ2-3, with 9 bases aligning to TRBD2. CDR1 is SGHAT, CDR2 FQNNGV, per germline. This CDR3 contains 14 residues. The V and J ends lost 4 bases and 4 bases, in that order; junction bases with no gene match: 3. The CDR3 sequence is CASSSTSGADTQYF. The CDR3 DNA reads TGTGCCAGCAGCTCGACTAGCGGCGCAGATACGCAGTATTTT.

This clonotype was seen many times. The chain is built from TRBV19 and TRBJ2-3; D unclear. The germline V gene has CDR1 LNHDA and CDR2 SQIVND (reference sequence). V lost 2 bases and J lost 2, with 8 bases in between. The CDR3 runs 14 residues. CDR3 coding DNA: TGTGCCAGTAGTATATCCGGAAACACAGATACGCAGTATTTT. Translation gives CASSISGNTDTQYF.

This clonotype was seen a few times. The CDR3 sequence is CAIKPTDSEETQYF. The DNA for the CDR3 is TGTGCCATCAAACCAACAGACTCCGAAGAGACCCAGTACTTC. V gene TRBV10-3 combines with J gene TRBJ2-5, with no clear D. Germline loops: CDR1 ENHRY, CDR2 SYGVKD. V was clipped by 7 bases and J by 3 bases, with 15 bases between them. The CDR3 consists of 14 residues.

J is TRBJ2-1 and V is TRBV29-1; D is perhaps TRBD2 (5 bases). Germline-derived CDR1 and CDR2 are SQVTM and ANQGSEA. V lost 4 bases and J 4 bases, leaving 8 bases between the germline ends. CDR3 size: 12 residues. This chain's CDR3 is CSVGTAYNEQFF. The CDR3, as DNA: TGCAGCGTTGGGACTGCGTACAATGAGCAGTTCTTC.